The TCR beta chain described here comes from a study of T-cell reconstitution after alpha-beta-depleted transplantation in children. Study-wide results and limits: Newly generated T cells supplied most T-cell counts and diversity one year post-transplant. Recipient T cells and thymic progenitors that survived gave rise to the high TCRbeta diversity observed at day 60 in some patients. The origin of alpha-beta T cells about two months after transplant was reportedly several hundred expanded graft clones.

Germline CDR1 and CDR2: SEHNR and FQNEAQ (reference sequence). The CDR3 extends over 16 amino acids. V was trimmed by 3 bases and J by 2 bases, leaving 15 bases between them. Researchers prepared the TCRbeta library using unique molecular identifiers, the study reports. MiXCR was run by TCRdb on the PCR reads, yielding one entry per CDR3 protein. The sample has 400,000 to 550,000 distinct CDR3 sequences, under 12% seen once. This clonotype was observed many times. The antigen remains undetermined. The sequence came from a child aged 2-15 years with inherited bone marrow failure, due to receive a stem cell transplant. The sample here was PBMCs, taken before TCRalphabeta/CD19-depleted stem cell transplant. The gene calls are TRBV7-9 and TRBJ2-3, with D possibly being TRBD1 or TRBD2 (5 bases each). The CDR3 region is CASSLGVNTVTDTQYF. CDR3 DNA: TGTGCCAGCAGCTTGGGGGTGAACACAGTCACAGATACGCAGTATTTT. Together with reference TRBV7-9 and TRBJ2-3, the CDR3 gives the full variable domain: DTGVSQNPRHKITKRGQNVTFRCDPISEHNRLYWYRQTLGQGPEFLTYFQNEAQLEKSRLLSDRFSAERPKGSFSTLEIQRTEQGDSAMYLCASSLGVNTVTDTQYFGPGTRLTVL.